This T cell receptor (beta chain) was profiled in a study of shared clonotypes between healthy human individuals. Overall study context: Three men and a couple of women, aged 18 to 49, were donors.

As to this clone: Its antigen remains unknown.

CDR1 MNHEY and CDR2 SMNVEV come from the germline V gene (reference sequence). The V and J ends lost 8 bases and 7 bases respectively, with 15 bases between them. This CDR3 has 12 amino acids. Generated by immunoSEQ multiplex PCR, the TCRdb table keeps only in-frame clones and is missing some. This sample carries about 380,000 clones, roughly 96% of them seen once, and the ten largest clones take more than 0.3%. Findings and caveats of the study: Among four donors, approximately 4.6% of naive CD4 clonotypes were found in common.

This TCR derives from a man younger than 40 in good health. Sequenced: memory CD8+ T cells sorted from blood. This sample's subset: CD45RO+ cells pooled with CCR7-negative TemRA cells. The chain recombines TRBV27 with TRBJ2-7; D is ambiguous. CDR3 DNA sequence: TGTGCCAGCCGCGCGTATAACAGAGAGCAGTACTTC. Amino acid sequence: CASRAYNREQYF.